This T cell receptor beta chain is drawn from a study of blood T cell repertoires in COVID-19. Overall study: Some COVID-19 samples were acute and others convalescent; all came from the United States, Italy and Spain.

Original analysis: The assay estimated nucleated cells by amplifying reference gene primers. The assay was immunoSEQ multiplex PCR, and TCRdb's table has in-frame clones only and misses some. Clonal size and the V and J genes are those of that table, whereas D and trimming came from the DNA. The sample shows about 140,000 clones, more than 75% of them seen only once. Between the trimmed V and J ends, which lost 0 bases and 4 bases, there was a span of 9 bases. CDR3 length: 14 residues. Germline CDR1 LNHNV, CDR2 YYDKDF (reference sequence). Sequences were obtained from peripheral blood. The chain recombines TRBV15 with TRBJ1-2, with D unresolved. The receptor was isolated from a human donor in a cohort sampled during active COVID-19. The CDR3 spells CATSRDQFLYGYTF. DNA of the CDR3: TGTGCCACCAGCAGAGATCAGTTCCTCTATGGCTACACCTTC.